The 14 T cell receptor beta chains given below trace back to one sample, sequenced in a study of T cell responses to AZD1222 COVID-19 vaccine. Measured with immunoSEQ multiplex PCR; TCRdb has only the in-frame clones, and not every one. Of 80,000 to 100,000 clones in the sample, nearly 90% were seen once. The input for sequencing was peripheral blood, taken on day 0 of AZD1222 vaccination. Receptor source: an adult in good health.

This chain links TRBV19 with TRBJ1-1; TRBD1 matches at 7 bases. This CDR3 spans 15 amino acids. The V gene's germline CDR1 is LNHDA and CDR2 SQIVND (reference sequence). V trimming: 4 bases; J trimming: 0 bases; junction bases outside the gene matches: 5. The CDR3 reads CASSTSGQLNTEAFF. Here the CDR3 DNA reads TGTGCCAGTAGTACCTCGGGACAGCTGAACACTGAAGCTTTCTTT.

The CDR3 DNA is TGTGCCAGCAGTGAAGCGCTTAGGACTAGCGGGGGGGCCCGGCAGTTCTTC. Translated: CASSEALRTSGGARQFF. V gene TRBV2 combines with J gene TRBJ2-1; 15 nucleotides match TRBD2. The CDR3 has 17 residues. Unmatched junction bases numbered 9, after V lost 0 bases and J lost 12 bases. The germline V gene has CDR1 SNHLY and CDR2 FYNNEI.

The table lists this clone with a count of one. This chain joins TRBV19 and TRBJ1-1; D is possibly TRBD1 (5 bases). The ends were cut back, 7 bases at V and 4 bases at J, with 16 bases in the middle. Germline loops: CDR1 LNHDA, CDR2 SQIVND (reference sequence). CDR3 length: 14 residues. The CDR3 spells CASTRTRTATEAFF. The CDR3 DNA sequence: TGTGCCAGTACTCGGACACGGACCGCCACTGAAGCTTTCTTT. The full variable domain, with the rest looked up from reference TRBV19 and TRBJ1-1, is DGGITQSPKYLFRKEGQNVTLSCEQNLNHDAMYWYRQDPGQGLRLIYYSQIVNDFQKGDIAEGYSVSREKKESFPLTVTSAQKNPTAFYLCASTRTRTATEAFFGQGTRLTVV.

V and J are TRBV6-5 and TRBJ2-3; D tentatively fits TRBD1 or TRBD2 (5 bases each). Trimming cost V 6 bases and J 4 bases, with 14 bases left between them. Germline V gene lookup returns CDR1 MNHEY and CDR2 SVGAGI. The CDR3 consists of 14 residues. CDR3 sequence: CASRIRDLADTQYF. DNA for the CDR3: TGTGCCAGCAGGATCCGGGACCTTGCAGATACGCAGTATTTT.

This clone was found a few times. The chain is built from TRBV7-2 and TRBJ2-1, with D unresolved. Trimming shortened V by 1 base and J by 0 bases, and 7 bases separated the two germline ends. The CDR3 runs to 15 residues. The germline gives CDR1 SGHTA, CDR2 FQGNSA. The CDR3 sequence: CASSLDFNSYNEQFF. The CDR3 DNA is TGTGCCAGCAGCTTAGACTTTAACTCCTACAATGAGCAGTTCTTC.

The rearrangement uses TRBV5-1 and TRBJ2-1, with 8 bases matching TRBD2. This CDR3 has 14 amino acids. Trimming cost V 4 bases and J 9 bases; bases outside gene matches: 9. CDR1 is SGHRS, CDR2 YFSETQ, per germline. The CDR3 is CASSPSGPSVEQFF. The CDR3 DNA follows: TGCGCCAGCAGCCCTAGCGGGCCCTCGGTTGAGCAGTTCTTC.

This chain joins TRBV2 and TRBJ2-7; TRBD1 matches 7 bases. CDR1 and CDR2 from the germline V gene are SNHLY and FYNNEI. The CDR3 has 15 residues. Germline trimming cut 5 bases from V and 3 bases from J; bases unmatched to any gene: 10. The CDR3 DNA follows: TGTGCCAGCAGTCCCCCGGGACCAGGGGGCTACGAGCAGTACTTC. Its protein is CASSPPGPGGYEQYF.

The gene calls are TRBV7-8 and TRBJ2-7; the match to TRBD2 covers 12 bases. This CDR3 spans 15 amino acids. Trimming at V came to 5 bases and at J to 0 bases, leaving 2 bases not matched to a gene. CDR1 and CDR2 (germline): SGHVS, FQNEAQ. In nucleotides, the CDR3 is TGTGCCAGCAGCAAGACTAGCGGGAGCTCCTACGAGCAGTACTTC. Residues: CASSKTSGSSYEQYF. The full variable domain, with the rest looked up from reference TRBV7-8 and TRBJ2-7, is GAGVSQSPRYKVAKRGQDVALRCDPISGHVSLFWYQQALGQGPEFLTYFQNEAQLDKSGLPSDRFFAERPEGSVSTLKIQRTQQEDSAVYLCASSKTSGSSYEQYFGPGTRLTVT.

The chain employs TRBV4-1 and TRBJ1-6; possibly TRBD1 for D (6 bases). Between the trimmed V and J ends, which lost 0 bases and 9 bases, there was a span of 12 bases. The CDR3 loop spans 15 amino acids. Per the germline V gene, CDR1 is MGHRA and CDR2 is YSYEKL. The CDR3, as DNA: TGCGCCAGCAGCCAAGATGGGGGCGGGGTTTCACCCCTCCACTTT. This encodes CASSQDGGGVSPLHF.

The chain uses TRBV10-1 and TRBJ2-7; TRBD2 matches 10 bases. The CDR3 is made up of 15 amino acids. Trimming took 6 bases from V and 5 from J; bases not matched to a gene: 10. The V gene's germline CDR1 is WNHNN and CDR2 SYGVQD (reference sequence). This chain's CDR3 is CASRGRASGGNEQYF. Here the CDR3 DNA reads TGCGCCAGCAGGGGGCGGGCTAGCGGGGGCAACGAGCAGTACTTC.

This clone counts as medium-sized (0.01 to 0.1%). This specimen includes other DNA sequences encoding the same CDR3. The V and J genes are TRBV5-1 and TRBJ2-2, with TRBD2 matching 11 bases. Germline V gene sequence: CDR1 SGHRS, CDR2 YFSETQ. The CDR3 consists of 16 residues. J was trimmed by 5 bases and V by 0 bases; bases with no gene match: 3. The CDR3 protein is CASSLVAGGPTGELFF. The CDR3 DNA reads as TGCGCCAGCAGCTTGGTAGCGGGGGGGCCGACCGGGGAGCTGTTTTTT.

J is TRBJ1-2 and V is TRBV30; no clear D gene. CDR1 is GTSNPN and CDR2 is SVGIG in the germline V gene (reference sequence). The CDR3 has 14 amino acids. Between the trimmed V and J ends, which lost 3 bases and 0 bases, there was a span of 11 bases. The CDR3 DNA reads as TGTGCCTGGAGGGGTACCGGCGCTAACTATGGCTACACCTTC. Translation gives CAWRGTGANYGYTF.

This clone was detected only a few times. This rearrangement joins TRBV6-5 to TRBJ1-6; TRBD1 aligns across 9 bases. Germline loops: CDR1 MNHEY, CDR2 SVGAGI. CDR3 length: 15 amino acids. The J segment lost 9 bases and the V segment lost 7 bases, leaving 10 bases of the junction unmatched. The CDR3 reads CASNRDRVRGSPLHF. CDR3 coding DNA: TGTGCCAGCAACCGGGACAGGGTACGGGGTTCACCCCTCCACTTT.

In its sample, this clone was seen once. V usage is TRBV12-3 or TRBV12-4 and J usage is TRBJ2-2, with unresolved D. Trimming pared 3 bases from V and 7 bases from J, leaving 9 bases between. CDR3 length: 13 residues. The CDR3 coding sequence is TGTGCCAGCAGTTTTGAGTTCGGCGGGGAGCTGTTTTTT. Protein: CASSFEFGGELFF.